This is a list of T cell receptor beta chains from one sample in a study of cytomegalovirus exposure and HLA in healthy donors. The data were produced by immunoSEQ multiplex PCR, yet TCRdb's version contains in-frame clones alone and is incomplete. Here the sample spans about 130,000 clones, 77% being singletons. The sequenced material came from PBMCs. These receptors all come from a man aged 25-45 years in good health and CMV-seronegative. CDR3s include the opening cysteine and the closing phenylalanine or tryptophan. Each record gives: V gene, clone size, CDR3 length, J gene, D gene, CDR3 DNA, CDR3 protein. The D gene is left open where the match is weak. Clone size appears in some rows only: once, few, many, or a class for an expanded clone.

V gene: TRBV28
clone size: .
CDR3 length: 14
J gene: TRBJ2-1
D gene: .
CDR3 DNA: TGTGCCAGCAGTTTGGGGGCTATCTGGGGTGAGCAGTTCTTC
CDR3 protein: CASSLGAIWGEQFF

V gene: TRBV2
clone size: .
CDR3 length: 12
J gene: TRBJ1-2
D gene: TRBD1
CDR3 DNA: TGTGCCAGCCAACAGGGGAACTATGGCTACACCTTC
CDR3 protein: CASQQGNYGYTF

V gene: TRBV9
clone size: .
CDR3 length: 16
J gene: TRBJ2-1
D gene: TRBD2
CDR3 DNA: TGTGCCAGCAGCGCAGGACTAGCGGGGGGATACAATGAGCAGTTCTTC
CDR3 protein: CASSAGLAGGYNEQFF

V gene: TRBV6-6
clone size: once
CDR3 length: 15
J gene: TRBJ2-7
D gene: TRBD2
CDR3 DNA: TGTGCCAGCAGTTATCCCGGACTAGTACCCTACGAGCAGTACTTC
CDR3 protein: CASSYPGLVPYEQYF

V gene: TRBV27
clone size: .
CDR3 length: 14
J gene: TRBJ1-1
D gene: .
CDR3 DNA: TGTGCCAGCAGATTCCAGGGGTGGAACACTGAAGCTTTCTTT
CDR3 protein: CASRFQGWNTEAFF

V gene: TRBV10-1
clone size: few
CDR3 length: 13
J gene: TRBJ2-7
D gene: .
CDR3 DNA: TGCGCCAGCAGTACCGGACAGTCAAACGAGCAGTACTTC
CDR3 protein: CASSTGQSNEQYF

V gene: TRBV2
clone size: .
CDR3 length: 14
J gene: TRBJ2-3
D gene: .
CDR3 DNA: TGTGCCAGCAGTACCCACAGGGGCACAGATACGCAGTATTTT
CDR3 protein: CASSTHRGTDTQYF

V gene: TRBV7-9
clone size: .
CDR3 length: 15
J gene: TRBJ2-6
D gene: .
CDR3 DNA: TGTGCCAGCGGCGCAGGAAGCTCTGGGGCCAACGTCCTGACTTTC
CDR3 protein: CASGAGSSGANVLTF

V gene: TRBV27
clone size: .
CDR3 length: 14
J gene: TRBJ2-7
D gene: .
CDR3 DNA: TGTGCCAGCTCCAACAGGGGGGGCTCCTACGAGCAGTACTTC
CDR3 protein: CASSNRGGSYEQYF

V gene: TRBV6-5
clone size: .
CDR3 length: 13
J gene: TRBJ2-2
D gene: .
CDR3 DNA: TGTGCCAGCAGGAACGGGAACACCGGGGAGCTGTTTTTT
CDR3 protein: CASRNGNTGELFF

V gene: TRBV18
clone size: .
CDR3 length: 13
J gene: TRBJ2-7
D gene: .
CDR3 DNA: TGTGCCAGCCGAGGCGGGTTGGCCTACGAGCAGTACTTC
CDR3 protein: CASRGGLAYEQYF

V gene: TRBV28
clone size: few
CDR3 length: 15
J gene: TRBJ1-2
D gene: TRBD1
CDR3 DNA: TGTGCCAGCAGTTCCTACAGGGGAGGAAGAAATGGCTACACCTTC
CDR3 protein: CASSSYRGGRNGYTF

V gene: TRBV5-1
clone size: .
CDR3 length: 14
J gene: TRBJ1-3
D gene: .
CDR3 DNA: TGCGCCAGCAGCTTGGTGGGGCTCGGAAACACCATATATTTT
CDR3 protein: CASSLVGLGNTIYF

V gene: TRBV7-8
clone size: .
CDR3 length: 15
J gene: TRBJ2-1
D gene: TRBD2
CDR3 DNA: TGTGCCAGCAGCTTGGAACTAGCGGGAGCCAATGAGCAGTTCTTC
CDR3 protein: CASSLELAGANEQFF

V gene: TRBV5-1
clone size: .
CDR3 length: 14
J gene: TRBJ2-1
D gene: .
CDR3 DNA: TGCGCCAGCAGCTTGGGACAGGCCTACAATGGGCAGTTCTTC
CDR3 protein: CASSLGQAYNGQFF

V gene: TRBV19
clone size: .
CDR3 length: 15
J gene: TRBJ2-2
D gene: TRBD2
CDR3 DNA: TGTGCCAGTAGTTCCCAAGCGGGAGGAGAAGAGGAGCTGTTTTTT
CDR3 protein: CASSSQAGGEEELFF

V gene: TRBV11-3
clone size: few
CDR3 length: 15
J gene: TRBJ2-2
D gene: TRBD1
CDR3 DNA: TGTGCCAGCAGCTTAGGACAGGGGGAAACCGGGGAGCTGTTTTTT
CDR3 protein: CASSLGQGETGELFF

V gene: TRBV7-9
clone size: .
CDR3 length: 17
J gene: TRBJ2-1
D gene: TRBD1
CDR3 DNA: TGTGCCAGCAGCTCCCACATGCGACAGGGGATCTACAATGAGCAGTTCTTC
CDR3 protein: CASSSHMRQGIYNEQFF

V gene: TRBV5-4
clone size: .
CDR3 length: 14
J gene: TRBJ2-7
D gene: .
CDR3 DNA: TGTGCCAGCAGCTTCGCGAGGGAACAGGGCGAGCAGTACTTC
CDR3 protein: CASSFAREQGEQYF

V gene: TRBV7-9
clone size: .
CDR3 length: 14
J gene: TRBJ1-2
D gene: .
CDR3 DNA: TGTGCCAGCAGCTTAGCGGTGGACAGCTATGGCTACACCTTC
CDR3 protein: CASSLAVDSYGYTF

V gene: TRBV5-1
clone size: few
CDR3 length: 13
J gene: TRBJ2-1
D gene: .
CDR3 DNA: TGCGCCAGCAGCAAGACAGGTTACAATGAGCAGTTCTTC
CDR3 protein: CASSKTGYNEQFF

V gene: TRBV19
clone size: .
CDR3 length: 14
J gene: TRBJ1-1
D gene: TRBD1
CDR3 DNA: TGTGCCAGTAAAACGGGACAGGGAAACGCTGAAGCTTTCTTT
CDR3 protein: CASKTGQGNAEAFF

V gene: TRBV30
clone size: .
CDR3 length: 13
J gene: TRBJ1-4
D gene: .
CDR3 DNA: TGTGCCTGGAGTTTGATGGGAGGTGAAAAACTGTTTTTT
CDR3 protein: CAWSLMGGEKLFF

V gene: TRBV30
clone size: .
CDR3 length: 13
J gene: TRBJ1-5
D gene: .
CDR3 DNA: TGTGCCTGGAGTGCCACCAGGGATCAGCCCCAGCATTTT
CDR3 protein: CAWSATRDQPQHF

V gene: TRBV29-1
clone size: .
CDR3 length: 12
J gene: TRBJ1-1
D gene: .
CDR3 DNA: TGCAGCGTTTTTGAGCGCAACACTGAAGCTTTCTTT
CDR3 protein: CSVFERNTEAFF

V gene: TRBV25-1
clone size: .
CDR3 length: 11
J gene: TRBJ2-7
D gene: .
CDR3 DNA: TGTGCCAGCAGTGGAGGGACAGAGCAGTACTTC
CDR3 protein: CASSGGTEQYF

V gene: TRBV29-1
clone size: .
CDR3 length: 13
J gene: TRBJ1-1
D gene: .
CDR3 DNA: TGCAGCGTTGAGAAGACAGGAGATACTGAAGCTTTCTTT
CDR3 protein: CSVEKTGDTEAFF

V gene: TRBV28
clone size: .
CDR3 length: 15
J gene: TRBJ1-5
D gene: .
CDR3 DNA: TGTGCCAGGGGGGACACCTGGGCGGGCAATCAGCCCCAGCATTTT
CDR3 protein: CARGDTWAGNQPQHF

V gene: TRBV6-6
clone size: once
CDR3 length: 14
J gene: TRBJ2-2
D gene: .
CDR3 DNA: TGTGCCAGCAGGTACCAGGGCGACACCGGGGAGCTGTTTTTT
CDR3 protein: CASRYQGDTGELFF

V gene: TRBV30
clone size: .
CDR3 length: 13
J gene: TRBJ2-7
D gene: .
CDR3 DNA: TGTGCCTGGAAAAGGAGCGCCCCCTACGAGCAGTACTTC
CDR3 protein: CAWKRSAPYEQYF

V gene: TRBV19
clone size: .
CDR3 length: 13
J gene: TRBJ1-4
D gene: .
CDR3 DNA: TGTGCCAGTACCCCGATTCCAGGGCAAAAACTGTTTTTT
CDR3 protein: CASTPIPGQKLFF

V gene: TRBV6-6
clone size: few
CDR3 length: 12
J gene: TRBJ1-3
D gene: .
CDR3 DNA: TGTGCCAGCAGTCCTAGCGGTGACACCATATATTTT
CDR3 protein: CASSPSGDTIYF

V gene: TRBV4-2
clone size: .
CDR3 length: 18
J gene: TRBJ2-3
D gene: TRBD2
CDR3 DNA: TGTGCCAGCAGCCTTGTCCCCATAGCGGGAGAGCTGACAGATACGCAGTATTTT
CDR3 protein: CASSLVPIAGELTDTQYF

V gene: TRBV5-1
clone size: once
CDR3 length: 16
J gene: TRBJ2-7
D gene: .
CDR3 DNA: TGCGCCAGCAGCGTGGGAGAGGACAGTTATGCCTACGAGCAGTACTTC
CDR3 protein: CASSVGEDSYAYEQYF

V gene: TRBV30
clone size: .
CDR3 length: 13
J gene: TRBJ1-1
D gene: .
CDR3 DNA: TGTGCCTGGAGTCAAAGGGGCCGCACTGAAGCTTTCTTT
CDR3 protein: CAWSQRGRTEAFF

V gene: TRBV12-2
clone size: .
CDR3 length: 15
J gene: TRBJ1-2
D gene: .
CDR3 DNA: TGTGCAAGTCGCTTAGAAAGGCGATCGGGATATGGCTACACCTTC
CDR3 protein: CASRLERRSGYGYTF

V gene: TRBV18
clone size: .
CDR3 length: 18
J gene: TRBJ2-7
D gene: TRBD1
CDR3 DNA: TGTGCCAGCTCACCAATGGAGGGGGGGACAGGGGGAATGAACGAGCAGTACTTC
CDR3 protein: CASSPMEGGTGGMNEQYF

V gene: TRBV5-5
clone size: .
CDR3 length: 16
J gene: TRBJ2-7
D gene: TRBD2
CDR3 DNA: TGTGCCAGCAGCTTGGGACTAGCAGGGCGGGCCCACGAGCAGTACTTC
CDR3 protein: CASSLGLAGRAHEQYF

V gene: TRBV6-6
clone size: .
CDR3 length: 14
J gene: TRBJ1-1
D gene: .
CDR3 DNA: TGTGCCAGCAGTTACGGGACAAAAAACACTGAAGCTTTCTTT
CDR3 protein: CASSYGTKNTEAFF

V gene: TRBV28
clone size: once
CDR3 length: 14
J gene: TRBJ1-5
D gene: .
CDR3 DNA: TGTGCCAGCAGGACAGGAGCACTCAATCAGCCCCAGCATTTT
CDR3 protein: CASRTGALNQPQHF

V gene: TRBV5-6
clone size: .
CDR3 length: 12
J gene: TRBJ2-1
D gene: .
CDR3 DNA: TGTGCCAGCAGCTTGAGGGGTCATGAGCAGTTCTTC
CDR3 protein: CASSLRGHEQFF

V gene: TRBV5-1
clone size: .
CDR3 length: 14
J gene: TRBJ2-5
D gene: TRBD1
CDR3 DNA: TGCGCCAGCAACAGGGGGCCACAACAAGAGACCCAGTACTTC
CDR3 protein: CASNRGPQQETQYF

V gene: TRBV5-1
clone size: .
CDR3 length: 15
J gene: TRBJ2-7
D gene: TRBD1
CDR3 DNA: TGCGCCAGCAGCTGGCGGACAGGGGTGGAGCCCGAGCAGTACTTC
CDR3 protein: CASSWRTGVEPEQYF

V gene: TRBV7-3
clone size: .
CDR3 length: 16
J gene: TRBJ2-6
D gene: .
CDR3 DNA: TGTGCCAGCAGCCCAGCCGGGAACTCTGGGGCCAACGTCCTGACTTTC
CDR3 protein: CASSPAGNSGANVLTF

V gene: TRBV6-4
clone size: few
CDR3 length: 15
J gene: TRBJ2-5
D gene: .
CDR3 DNA: TGTGCCAGCAGTGACTCCCCAGGGGCGGCGGAGACCCAGTACTTC
CDR3 protein: CASSDSPGAAETQYF

V gene: TRBV27
clone size: once
CDR3 length: 15
J gene: TRBJ2-1
D gene: TRBD2
CDR3 DNA: TGTGCCAGCAGTTTACCGGGACTAGCGAAAAATGAGCAGTTCTTC
CDR3 protein: CASSLPGLAKNEQFF

V gene: TRBV14
clone size: once
CDR3 length: 13
J gene: TRBJ1-1
D gene: .
CDR3 DNA: TGTGCCAGCAGGCCTCAGGGAAACACTGAAGCTTTCTTT
CDR3 protein: CASRPQGNTEAFF

V gene: TRBV10-1
clone size: .
CDR3 length: 12
J gene: TRBJ2-3
D gene: .
CDR3 DNA: TGCGCCAGCAGTGACTCGGGAGATACGCAGTATTTT
CDR3 protein: CASSDSGDTQYF

V gene: TRBV11-2
clone size: once
CDR3 length: 17
J gene: TRBJ1-2
D gene: TRBD1
CDR3 DNA: TGTGCCAGCAGCTTAGATCCCTCGGGGACAGTAGCCTATGGCTACACCTTC
CDR3 protein: CASSLDPSGTVAYGYTF

V gene: TRBV5-1
clone size: .
CDR3 length: 17
J gene: TRBJ2-7
D gene: TRBD2
CDR3 DNA: TGCGCCAGCAGCCCCTCAATAGGGACTAGCGCGTCCTACGAGCAGTACTTC
CDR3 protein: CASSPSIGTSASYEQYF

V gene: TRBV29-1
clone size: .
CDR3 length: 14
J gene: TRBJ1-1
D gene: .
CDR3 DNA: TGCAGCGTTGTGCAGAACATAGGGGACACTGAAGCTTTCTTT
CDR3 protein: CSVVQNIGDTEAFF

V gene: TRBV5-1
clone size: .
CDR3 length: 15
J gene: TRBJ2-1
D gene: TRBD2
CDR3 DNA: TGCGCCAGCAGCTCACTAGCGGGAGGGCTCAATGAGCAGTTCTTC
CDR3 protein: CASSSLAGGLNEQFF

V gene: TRBV10-3
clone size: .
CDR3 length: 14
J gene: TRBJ1-5
D gene: .
CDR3 DNA: TGTGCCATCAGTGAGGTACGGAGCAATCAGCCCCAGCATTTT
CDR3 protein: CAISEVRSNQPQHF